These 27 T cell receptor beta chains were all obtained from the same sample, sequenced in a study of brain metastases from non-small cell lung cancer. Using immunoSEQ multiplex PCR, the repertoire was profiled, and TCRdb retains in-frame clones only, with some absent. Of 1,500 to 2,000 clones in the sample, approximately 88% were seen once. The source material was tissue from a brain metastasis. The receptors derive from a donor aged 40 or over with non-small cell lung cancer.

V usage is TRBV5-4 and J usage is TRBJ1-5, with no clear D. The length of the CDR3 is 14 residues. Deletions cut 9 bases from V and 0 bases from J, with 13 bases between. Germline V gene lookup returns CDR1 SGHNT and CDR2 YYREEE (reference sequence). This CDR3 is CATQNEYSNQPQHF. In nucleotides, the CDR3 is TGTGCCACCCAGAACGAATATAGCAATCAGCCCCAGCATTTT.

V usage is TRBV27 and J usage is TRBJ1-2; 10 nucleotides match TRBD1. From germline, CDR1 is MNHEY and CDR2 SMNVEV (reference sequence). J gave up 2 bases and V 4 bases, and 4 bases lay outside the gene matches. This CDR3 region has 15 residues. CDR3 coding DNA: TGTGCCAGCAGTTCTCAGACAGGGGGCAACTATGGCTACACCTTC. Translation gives CASSSQTGGNYGYTF.

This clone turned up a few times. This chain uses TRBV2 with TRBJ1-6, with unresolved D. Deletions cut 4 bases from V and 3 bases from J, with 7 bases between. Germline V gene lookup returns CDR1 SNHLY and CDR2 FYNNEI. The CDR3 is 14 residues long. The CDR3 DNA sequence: TGTGCCAGCAGTGTCCACCGCTATAATTCACCCCTCCACTTT. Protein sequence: CASSVHRYNSPLHF.

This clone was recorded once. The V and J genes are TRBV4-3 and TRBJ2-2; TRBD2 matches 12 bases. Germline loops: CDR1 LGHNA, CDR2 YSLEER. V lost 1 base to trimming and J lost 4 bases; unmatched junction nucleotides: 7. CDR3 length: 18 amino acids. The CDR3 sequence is CASSQGLAGGTGTGELFF. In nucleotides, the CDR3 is TGCGCCAGCAGCCAAGGGCTAGCGGGGGGGACCGGCACCGGGGAGCTGTTTTTT.

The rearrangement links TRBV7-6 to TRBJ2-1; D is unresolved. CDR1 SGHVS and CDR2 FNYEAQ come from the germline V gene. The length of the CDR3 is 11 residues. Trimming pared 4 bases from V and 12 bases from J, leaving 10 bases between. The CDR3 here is CASSSMQGQFF. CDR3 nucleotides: TGTGCCAGCAGCTCCATGCAAGGGCAGTTCTTC.

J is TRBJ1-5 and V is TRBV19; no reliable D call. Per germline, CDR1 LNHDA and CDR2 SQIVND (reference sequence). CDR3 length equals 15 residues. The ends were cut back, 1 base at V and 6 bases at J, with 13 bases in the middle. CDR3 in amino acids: CASSIVGGGFQPQHF. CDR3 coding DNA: TGTGCCAGTAGTATAGTCGGAGGAGGGTTTCAGCCCCAGCATTTT.

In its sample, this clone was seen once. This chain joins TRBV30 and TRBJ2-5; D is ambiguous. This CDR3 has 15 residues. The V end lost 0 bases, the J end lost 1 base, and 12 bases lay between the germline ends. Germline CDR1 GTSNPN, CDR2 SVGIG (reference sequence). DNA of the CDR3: TGTGCCTGGAGTGTCTGGGCGGTTACCCAAGAGACCCAGTACTTC. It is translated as CAWSVWAVTQETQYF.

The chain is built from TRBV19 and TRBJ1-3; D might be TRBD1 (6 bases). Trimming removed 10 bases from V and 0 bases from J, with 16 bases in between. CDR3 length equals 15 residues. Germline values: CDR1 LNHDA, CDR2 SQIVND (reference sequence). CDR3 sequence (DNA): TGTGCCAATAAAATGGGGACAAGCTCTGGAAACACCATATATTTT. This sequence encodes CANKMGTSSGNTIYF.

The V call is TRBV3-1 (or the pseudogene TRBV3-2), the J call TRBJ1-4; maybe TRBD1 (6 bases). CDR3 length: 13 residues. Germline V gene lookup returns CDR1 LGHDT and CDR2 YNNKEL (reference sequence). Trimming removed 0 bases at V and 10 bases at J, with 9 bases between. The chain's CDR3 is CASSQERGGKLFF. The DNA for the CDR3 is TGTGCCAGCAGCCAAGAAAGGGGGGGAAAACTGTTTTTT.

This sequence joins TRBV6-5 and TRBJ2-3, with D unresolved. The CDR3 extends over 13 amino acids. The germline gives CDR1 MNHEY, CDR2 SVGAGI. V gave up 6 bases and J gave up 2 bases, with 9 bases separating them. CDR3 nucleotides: TGTGCCAGCAGGCAACCAGCCACAGATACGCAGTATTTT. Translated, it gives CASRQPATDTQYF.

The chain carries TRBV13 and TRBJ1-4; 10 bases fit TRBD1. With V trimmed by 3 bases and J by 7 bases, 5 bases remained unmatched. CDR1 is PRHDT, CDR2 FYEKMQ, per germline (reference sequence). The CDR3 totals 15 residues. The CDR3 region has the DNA TGTGCCAGCAGCTTTTATGACAGGGGGCGTGAAAAACTGTTTTTT. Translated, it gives CASSFYDRGREKLFF.

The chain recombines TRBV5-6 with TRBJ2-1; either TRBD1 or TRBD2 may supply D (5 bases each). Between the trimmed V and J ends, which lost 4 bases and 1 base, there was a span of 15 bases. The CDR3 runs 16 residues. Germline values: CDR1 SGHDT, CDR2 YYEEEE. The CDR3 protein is CASSLPGGMSYNEQFF. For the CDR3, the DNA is TGTGCCAGCAGCCTGCCTGGGGGTATGTCCTACAATGAGCAGTTCTTC.

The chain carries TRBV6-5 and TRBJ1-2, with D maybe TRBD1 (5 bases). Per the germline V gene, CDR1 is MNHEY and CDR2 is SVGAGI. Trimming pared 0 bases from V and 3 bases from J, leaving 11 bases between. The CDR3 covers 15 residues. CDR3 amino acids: CASSYSWGVYYGYTF. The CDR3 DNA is TGTGCCAGCAGTTACTCGTGGGGGGTTTACTATGGCTACACCTTC.

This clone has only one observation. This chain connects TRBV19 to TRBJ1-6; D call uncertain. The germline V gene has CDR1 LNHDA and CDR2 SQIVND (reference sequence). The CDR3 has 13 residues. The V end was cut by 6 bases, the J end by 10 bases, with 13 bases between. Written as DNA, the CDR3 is TGTGCCAGTAGCCCCGGGTTCCGATCACCCCTCCACTTT. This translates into CASSPGFRSPLHF.

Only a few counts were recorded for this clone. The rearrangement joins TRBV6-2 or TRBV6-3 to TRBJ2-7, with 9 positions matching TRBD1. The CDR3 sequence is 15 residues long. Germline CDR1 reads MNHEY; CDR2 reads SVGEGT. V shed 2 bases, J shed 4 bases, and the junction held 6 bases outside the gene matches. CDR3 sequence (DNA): TGTGCCAGCAGTTACATTCCCGGGACAGGGTACGAGCAGTACTTC. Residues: CASSYIPGTGYEQYF.

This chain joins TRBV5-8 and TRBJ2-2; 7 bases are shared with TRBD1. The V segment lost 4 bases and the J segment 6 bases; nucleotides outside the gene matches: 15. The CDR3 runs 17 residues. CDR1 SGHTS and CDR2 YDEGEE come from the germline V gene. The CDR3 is CASSPRTGDMFAGELFF. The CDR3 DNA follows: TGTGCCAGCAGCCCCCGCACAGGGGATATGTTTGCCGGGGAGCTGTTTTTT.

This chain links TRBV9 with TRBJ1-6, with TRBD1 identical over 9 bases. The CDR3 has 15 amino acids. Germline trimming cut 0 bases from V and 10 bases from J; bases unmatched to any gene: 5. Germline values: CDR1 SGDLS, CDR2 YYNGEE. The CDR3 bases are TGTGCCAGCAGCGTAGGGGTGGGACAGGGATCACCCCTCCACTTT. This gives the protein CASSVGVGQGSPLHF.

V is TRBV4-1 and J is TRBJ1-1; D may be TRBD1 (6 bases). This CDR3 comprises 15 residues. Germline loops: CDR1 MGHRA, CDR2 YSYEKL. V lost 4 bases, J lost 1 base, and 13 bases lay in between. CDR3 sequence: CASSLRGQPNTEAFF. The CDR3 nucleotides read TGCGCCAGCAGCCTAAGGGGACAACCGAACACTGAAGCTTTCTTT.

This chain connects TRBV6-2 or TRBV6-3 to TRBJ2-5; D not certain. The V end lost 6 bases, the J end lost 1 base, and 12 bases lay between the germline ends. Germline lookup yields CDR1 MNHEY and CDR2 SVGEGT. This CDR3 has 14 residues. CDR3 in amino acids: CASSSGSGQETQYF. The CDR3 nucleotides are TGTGCCAGCAGCTCCGGGTCGGGCCAAGAGACCCAGTACTTC.

The CDR3: CATSRVRSNQPQHF. The CDR3 DNA is TGTGCCACCAGCAGAGTTCGTAGCAATCAGCCCCAGCATTTT. The chain employs TRBV15 and TRBJ1-5; D is uncertain. This CDR3 spans 14 amino acids. Germline lookup yields CDR1 LNHNV and CDR2 YYDKDF (reference sequence). Trimming removed 1 base from V and 0 bases from J, with 4 bases in between.

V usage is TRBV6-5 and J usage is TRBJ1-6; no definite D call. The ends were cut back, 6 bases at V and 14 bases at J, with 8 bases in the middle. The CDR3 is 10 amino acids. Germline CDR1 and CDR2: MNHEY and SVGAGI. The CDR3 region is CASRGFTLHF. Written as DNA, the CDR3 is TGTGCCAGCAGGGGTTTCACCCTCCACTTT.

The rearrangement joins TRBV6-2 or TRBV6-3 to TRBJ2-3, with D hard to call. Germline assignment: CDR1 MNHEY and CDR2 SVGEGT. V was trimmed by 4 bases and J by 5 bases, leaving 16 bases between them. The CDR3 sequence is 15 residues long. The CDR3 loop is CASSLVFRWEDTQYF. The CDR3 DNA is TGTGCCAGCAGTTTGGTATTTCGATGGGAAGATACGCAGTATTTT.

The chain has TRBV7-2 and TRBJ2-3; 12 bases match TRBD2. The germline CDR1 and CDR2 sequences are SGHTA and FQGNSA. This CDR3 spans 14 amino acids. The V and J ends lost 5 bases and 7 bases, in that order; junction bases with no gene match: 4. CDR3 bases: TGTGCCAGCAGCATTCTAGCGGGGGGGCATACGCAGTATTTT. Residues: CASSILAGGHTQYF.

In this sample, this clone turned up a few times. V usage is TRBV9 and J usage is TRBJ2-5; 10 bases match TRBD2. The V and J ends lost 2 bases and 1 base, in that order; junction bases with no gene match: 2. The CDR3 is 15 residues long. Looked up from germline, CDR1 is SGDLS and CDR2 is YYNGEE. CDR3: CASSVASGGQETQYF. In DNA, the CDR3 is TGTGCCAGCAGCGTGGCTAGCGGGGGCCAAGAGACCCAGTACTTC.

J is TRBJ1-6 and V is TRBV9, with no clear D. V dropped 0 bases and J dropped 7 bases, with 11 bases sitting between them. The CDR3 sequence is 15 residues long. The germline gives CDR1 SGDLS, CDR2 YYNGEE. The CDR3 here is CASSVGADLNSPLHF. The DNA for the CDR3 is TGTGCCAGCAGCGTAGGGGCAGACCTCAATTCACCCCTCCACTTT.

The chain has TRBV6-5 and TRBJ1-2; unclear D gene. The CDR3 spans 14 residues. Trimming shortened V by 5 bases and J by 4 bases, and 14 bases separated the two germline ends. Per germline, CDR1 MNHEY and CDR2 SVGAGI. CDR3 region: CASSPVGESYGYTF. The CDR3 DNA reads TGTGCCAGCAGTCCCGTCGGGGAAAGCTATGGCTACACCTTC.

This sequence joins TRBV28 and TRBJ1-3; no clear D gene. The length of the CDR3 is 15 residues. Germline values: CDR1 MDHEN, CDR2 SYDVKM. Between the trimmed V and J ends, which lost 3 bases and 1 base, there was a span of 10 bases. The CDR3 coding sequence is TGTGCCAGCAGTTTCGATCTGGGTTCTGGAAACACCATATATTTT. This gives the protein CASSFDLGSGNTIYF. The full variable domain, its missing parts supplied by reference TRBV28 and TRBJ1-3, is DVKVTQSSRYLVKRTGEKVFLECVQDMDHENMFWYRQDPGLGLRLIYFSYDVKMKEKGDIPEGYSVSREKKERFSLILESASTNQTSMYLCASSFDLGSGNTIYFGEGSWLTVV.